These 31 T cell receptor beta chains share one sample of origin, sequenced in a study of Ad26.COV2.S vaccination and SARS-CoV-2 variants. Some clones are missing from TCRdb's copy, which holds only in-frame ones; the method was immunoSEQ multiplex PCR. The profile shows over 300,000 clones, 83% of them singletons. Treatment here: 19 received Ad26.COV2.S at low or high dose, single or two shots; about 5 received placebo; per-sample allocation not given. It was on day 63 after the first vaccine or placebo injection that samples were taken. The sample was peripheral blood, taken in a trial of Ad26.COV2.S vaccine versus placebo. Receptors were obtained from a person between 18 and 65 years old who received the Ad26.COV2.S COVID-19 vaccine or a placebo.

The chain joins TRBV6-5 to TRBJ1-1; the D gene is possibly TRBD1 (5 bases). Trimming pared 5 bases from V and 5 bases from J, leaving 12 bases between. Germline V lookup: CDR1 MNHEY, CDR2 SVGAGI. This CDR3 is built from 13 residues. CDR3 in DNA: TGTGCCAGCAGTACCCTCCAGGGAACTGAAGCTTTCTTT. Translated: CASSTLQGTEAFF.

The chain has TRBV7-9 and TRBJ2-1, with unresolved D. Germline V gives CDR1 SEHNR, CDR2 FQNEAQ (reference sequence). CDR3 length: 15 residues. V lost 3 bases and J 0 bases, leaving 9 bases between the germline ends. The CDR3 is CASSFKGSSYNEQFF. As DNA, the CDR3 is TGTGCCAGCAGCTTCAAAGGAAGCTCCTACAATGAGCAGTTCTTC.

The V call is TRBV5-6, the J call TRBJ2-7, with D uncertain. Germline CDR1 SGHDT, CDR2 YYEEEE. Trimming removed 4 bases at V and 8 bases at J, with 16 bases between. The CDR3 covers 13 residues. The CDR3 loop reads CASSPFRILQQYF. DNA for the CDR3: TGTGCCAGCAGCCCGTTCCGTATTCTGCAGCAGTACTTC.

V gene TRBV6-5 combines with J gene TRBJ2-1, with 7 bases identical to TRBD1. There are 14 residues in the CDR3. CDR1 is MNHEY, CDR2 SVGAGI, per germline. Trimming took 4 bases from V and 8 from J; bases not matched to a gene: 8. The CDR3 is CASSSGQGVHEQFF. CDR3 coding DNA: TGTGCCAGCAGTTCAGGCCAGGGGGTTCATGAGCAGTTCTTC.

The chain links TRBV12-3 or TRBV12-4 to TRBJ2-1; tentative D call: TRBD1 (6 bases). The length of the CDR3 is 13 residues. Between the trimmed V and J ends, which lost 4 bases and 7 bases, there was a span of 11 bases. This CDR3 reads CASSSPRGNEQFF. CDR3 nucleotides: TGTGCCAGCAGTTCCCCCAGGGGTAATGAGCAGTTCTTC.

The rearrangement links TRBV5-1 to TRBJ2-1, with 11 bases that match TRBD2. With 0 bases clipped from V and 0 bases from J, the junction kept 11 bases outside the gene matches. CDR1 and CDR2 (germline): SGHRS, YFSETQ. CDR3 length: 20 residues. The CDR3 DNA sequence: TGCGCCAGCAGCTTGGCTAGCGGGGGGTCCACAAGGAGCTCCTACAATGAGCAGTTCTTC. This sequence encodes CASSLASGGSTRSSYNEQFF.

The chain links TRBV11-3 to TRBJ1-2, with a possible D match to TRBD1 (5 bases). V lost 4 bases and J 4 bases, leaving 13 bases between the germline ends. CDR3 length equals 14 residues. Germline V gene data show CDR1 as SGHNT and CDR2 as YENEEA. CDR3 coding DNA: TGTGCCAGCAGCTCAGACAGCAGCCGCTATGGCTACACCTTC. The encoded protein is CASSSDSSRYGYTF.

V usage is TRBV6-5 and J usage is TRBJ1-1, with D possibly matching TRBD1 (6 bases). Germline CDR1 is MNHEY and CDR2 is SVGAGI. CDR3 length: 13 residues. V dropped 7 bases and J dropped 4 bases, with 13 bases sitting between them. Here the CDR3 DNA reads TGTGCCAGCACCAAAACAGGGATCACTGAAGCTTTCTTT. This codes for CASTKTGITEAFF.

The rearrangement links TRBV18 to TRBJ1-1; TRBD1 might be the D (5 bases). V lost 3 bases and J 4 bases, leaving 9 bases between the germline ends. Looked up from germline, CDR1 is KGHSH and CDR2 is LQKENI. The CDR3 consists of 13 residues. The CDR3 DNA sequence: TGTGCCAGCTCACCTGGGACTGGCACTGAAGCTTTCTTT. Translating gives CASSPGTGTEAFF.

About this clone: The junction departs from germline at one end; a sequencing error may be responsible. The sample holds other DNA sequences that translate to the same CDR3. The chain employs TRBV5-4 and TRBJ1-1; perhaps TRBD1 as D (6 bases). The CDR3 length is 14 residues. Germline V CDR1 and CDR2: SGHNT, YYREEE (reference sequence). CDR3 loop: CASSLAQGNTEAFF. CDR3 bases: TGTGCCAGCAGCTTGGCCCAGGGGAACACTGAAGCCTTCTTT. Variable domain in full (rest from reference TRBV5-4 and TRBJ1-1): ETGVTQSPTHLIKTRGQQVTLRCSSQSGHNTVSWYQQALGQGPQFIFQYYREEENGRGNFPPRFSGLQFPNYSSELNVNALELDDSALYLCASSLAQGNTEAFFGQGTRLTVV.

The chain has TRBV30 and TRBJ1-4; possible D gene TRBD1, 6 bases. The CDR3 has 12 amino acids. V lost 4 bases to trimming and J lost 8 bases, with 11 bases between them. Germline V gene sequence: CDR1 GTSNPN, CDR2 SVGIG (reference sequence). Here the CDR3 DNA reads TGTGCCTGGAAGGGGGGGGAGGAAAAACTGTTTTTT. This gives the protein CAWKGGEEKLFF.

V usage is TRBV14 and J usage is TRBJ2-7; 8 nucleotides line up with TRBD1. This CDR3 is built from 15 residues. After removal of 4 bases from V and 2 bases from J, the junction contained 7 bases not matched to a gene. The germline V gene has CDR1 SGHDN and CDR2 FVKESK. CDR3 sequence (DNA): TGTGCCAGCAGCCCCCGGGACAGGCTCACCTACGAGCAGTACTTC. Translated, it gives CASSPRDRLTYEQYF.

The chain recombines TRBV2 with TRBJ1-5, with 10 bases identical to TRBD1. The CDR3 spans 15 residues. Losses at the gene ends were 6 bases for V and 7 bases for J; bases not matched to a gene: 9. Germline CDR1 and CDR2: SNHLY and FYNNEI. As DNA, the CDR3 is TGTGCCAGCAGGGTGACAGGGGGCGCTGGACAGCCCCAGCATTTT. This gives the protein CASRVTGGAGQPQHF.

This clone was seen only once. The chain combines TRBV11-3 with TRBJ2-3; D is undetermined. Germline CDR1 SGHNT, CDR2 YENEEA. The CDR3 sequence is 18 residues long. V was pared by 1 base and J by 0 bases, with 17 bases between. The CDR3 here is CASSLGVQSLSSTDTQYF. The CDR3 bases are TGTGCCAGCAGCTTAGGGGTCCAGTCCCTTTCTAGCACAGATACGCAGTATTTT.

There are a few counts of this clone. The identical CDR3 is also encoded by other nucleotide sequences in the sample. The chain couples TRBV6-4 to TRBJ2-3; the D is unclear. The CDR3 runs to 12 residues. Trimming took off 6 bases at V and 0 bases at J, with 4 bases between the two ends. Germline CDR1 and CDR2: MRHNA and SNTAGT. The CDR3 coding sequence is TGTGCCAGCAGAGACAGCACAGATACGCAGTATTTT. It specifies CASRDSTDTQYF.

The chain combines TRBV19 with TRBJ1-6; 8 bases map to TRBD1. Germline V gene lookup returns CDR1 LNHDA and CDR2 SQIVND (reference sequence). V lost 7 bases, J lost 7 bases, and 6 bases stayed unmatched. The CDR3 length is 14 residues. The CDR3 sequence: CASTDRVGNSPLHF. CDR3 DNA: TGTGCCAGTACGGACAGGGTAGGGAATTCACCCCTCCACTTT.

CDR3 in amino acids: CASSSGHVYQETQYF. The CDR3 DNA reads as TGCGCCAGCAGCTCGGGGCACGTCTACCAAGAGACCCAGTACTTC. This rearrangement joins TRBV5-1 to TRBJ2-5; D may be TRBD1 or TRBD2 (5 bases each). This CDR3 spans 15 amino acids. Between the trimmed V and J ends, which lost 3 bases and 0 bases, there was a span of 12 bases. The V gene's germline CDR1 is SGHRS and CDR2 YFSETQ.

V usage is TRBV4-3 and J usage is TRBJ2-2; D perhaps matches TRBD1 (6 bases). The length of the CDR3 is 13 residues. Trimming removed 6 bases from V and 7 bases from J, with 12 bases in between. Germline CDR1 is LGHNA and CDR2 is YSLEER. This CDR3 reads CASSPLQGGELFF. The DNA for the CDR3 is TGCGCCAGCAGTCCTTTACAGGGCGGGGAGCTGTTTTTT.

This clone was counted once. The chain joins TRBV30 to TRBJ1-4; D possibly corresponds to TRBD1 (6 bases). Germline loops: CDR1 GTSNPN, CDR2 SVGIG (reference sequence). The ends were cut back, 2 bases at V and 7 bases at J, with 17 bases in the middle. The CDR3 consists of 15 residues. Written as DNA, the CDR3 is TGTGCCTGGAGTATGGGGGCCCCGGGAGGTGAAAAACTGTTTTTT. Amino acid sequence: CAWSMGAPGGEKLFF.

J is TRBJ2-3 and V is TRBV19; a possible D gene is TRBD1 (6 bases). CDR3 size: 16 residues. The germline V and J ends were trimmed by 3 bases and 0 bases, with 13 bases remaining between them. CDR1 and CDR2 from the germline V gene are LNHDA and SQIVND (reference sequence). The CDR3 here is CASSIGAGVSTDTQYF. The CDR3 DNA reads TGTGCCAGTAGTATCGGGGCAGGGGTTAGCACAGATACGCAGTATTTT.

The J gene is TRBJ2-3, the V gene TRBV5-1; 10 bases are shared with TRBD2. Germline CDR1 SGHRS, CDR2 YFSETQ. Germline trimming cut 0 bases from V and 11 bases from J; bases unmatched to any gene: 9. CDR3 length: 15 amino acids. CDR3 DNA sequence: TGCGCCAGCAGCTTGGACACTAGCGGGGCGGTGCTGCAGTATTTT. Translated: CASSLDTSGAVLQYF.

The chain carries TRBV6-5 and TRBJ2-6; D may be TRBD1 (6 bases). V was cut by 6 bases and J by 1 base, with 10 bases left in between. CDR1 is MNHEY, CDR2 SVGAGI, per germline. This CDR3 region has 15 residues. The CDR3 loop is CASRPGASGANVLTF. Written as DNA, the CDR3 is TGTGCCAGCAGGCCAGGGGCTTCTGGGGCCAACGTCCTGACTTTC.

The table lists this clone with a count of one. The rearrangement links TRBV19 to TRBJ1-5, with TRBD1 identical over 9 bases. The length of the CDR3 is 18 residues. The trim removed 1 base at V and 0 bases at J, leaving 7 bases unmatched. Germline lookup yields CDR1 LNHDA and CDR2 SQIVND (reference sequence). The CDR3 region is CASSIGLGTGYSNQPQHF. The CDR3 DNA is TGTGCCAGTAGTATAGGGCTAGGGACAGGGTATAGCAATCAGCCCCAGCATTTT.

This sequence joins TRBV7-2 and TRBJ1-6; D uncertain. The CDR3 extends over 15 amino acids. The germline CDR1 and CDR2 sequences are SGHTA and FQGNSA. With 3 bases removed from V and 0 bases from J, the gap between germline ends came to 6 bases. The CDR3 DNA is TGTGCCAGCAGCTTTAGGAGCTCCTATAATTCACCCCTCCACTTT. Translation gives CASSFRSSYNSPLHF.

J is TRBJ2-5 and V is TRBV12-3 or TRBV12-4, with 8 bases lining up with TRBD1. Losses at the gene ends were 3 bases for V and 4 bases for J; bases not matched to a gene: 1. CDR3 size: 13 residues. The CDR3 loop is CASSFRGRETQYF. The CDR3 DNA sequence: TGTGCCAGCAGTTTCAGGGGGCGAGAGACCCAGTACTTC.

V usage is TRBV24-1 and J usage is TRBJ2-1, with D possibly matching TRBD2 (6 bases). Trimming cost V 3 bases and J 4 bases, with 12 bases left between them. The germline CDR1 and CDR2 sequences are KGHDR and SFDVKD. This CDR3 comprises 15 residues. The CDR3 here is CATSDGGLRYNEQFF. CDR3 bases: TGTGCCACCAGTGATGGGGGACTTAGATACAATGAGCAGTTCTTC.

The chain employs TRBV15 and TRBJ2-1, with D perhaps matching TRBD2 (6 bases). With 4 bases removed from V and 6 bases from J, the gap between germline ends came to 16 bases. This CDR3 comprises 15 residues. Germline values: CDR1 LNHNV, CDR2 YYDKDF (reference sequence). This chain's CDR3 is CATSTRLESGNEQFF. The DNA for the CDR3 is TGTGCCACCAGCACCCGACTAGAATCGGGCAATGAGCAGTTCTTC.

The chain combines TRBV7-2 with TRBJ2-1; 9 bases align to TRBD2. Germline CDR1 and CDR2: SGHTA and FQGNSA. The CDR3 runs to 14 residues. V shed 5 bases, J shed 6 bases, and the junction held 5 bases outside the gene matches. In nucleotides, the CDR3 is TGTGCCAGCAGCGCCGGACTAGCGCGCAATGAGCAGTTCTTC. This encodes CASSAGLARNEQFF.

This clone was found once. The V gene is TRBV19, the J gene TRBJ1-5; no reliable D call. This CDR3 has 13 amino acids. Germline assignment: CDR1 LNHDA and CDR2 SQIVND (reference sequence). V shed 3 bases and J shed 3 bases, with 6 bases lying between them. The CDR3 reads CASSIQDNQPQHF. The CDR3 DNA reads TGTGCCAGTAGTATTCAGGACAATCAGCCCCAGCATTTT.

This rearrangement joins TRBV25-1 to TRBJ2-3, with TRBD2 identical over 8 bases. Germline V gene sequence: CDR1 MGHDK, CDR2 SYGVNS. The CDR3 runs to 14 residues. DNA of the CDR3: TGTGCTAGCGGAGCGGGGGCCGAAACAGATACGCAGTATTTT. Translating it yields CASGAGAETDTQYF.

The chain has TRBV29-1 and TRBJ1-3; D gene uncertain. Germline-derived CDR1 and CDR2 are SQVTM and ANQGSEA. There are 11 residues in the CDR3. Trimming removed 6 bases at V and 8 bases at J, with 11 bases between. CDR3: CSVQAEDTIYF. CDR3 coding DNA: TGCAGCGTCCAAGCCGAGGACACCATATATTTT.